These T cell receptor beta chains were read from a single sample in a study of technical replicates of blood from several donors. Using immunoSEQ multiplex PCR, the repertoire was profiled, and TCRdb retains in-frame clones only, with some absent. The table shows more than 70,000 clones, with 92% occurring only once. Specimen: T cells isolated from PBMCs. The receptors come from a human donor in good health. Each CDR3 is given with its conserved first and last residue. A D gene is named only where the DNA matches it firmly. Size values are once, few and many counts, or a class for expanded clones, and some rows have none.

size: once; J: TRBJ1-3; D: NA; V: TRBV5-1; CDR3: CASSFQGSSGNTIYF; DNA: TGCGCCAGCAGCTTTCAGGGGTCCTCTGGAAACACCATATATTTT
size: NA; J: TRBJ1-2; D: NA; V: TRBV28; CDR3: CASSTWVGGLNYGYTF; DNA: TGTGCCAGCAGTACCTGGGTGGGGGGATTAAACTATGGCTACACCTTC
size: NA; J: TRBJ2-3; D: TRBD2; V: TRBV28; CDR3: CASIGAGGYTDTQYF; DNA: TGTGCCAGCATTGGAGCGGGGGGATACACAGATACGCAGTATTTT
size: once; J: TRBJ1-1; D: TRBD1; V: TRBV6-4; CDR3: CATKAQGYTEAFF; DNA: TGTGCCACGAAAGCACAGGGGTACACTGAAGCTTTCTTT
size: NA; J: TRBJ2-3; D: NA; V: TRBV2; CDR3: CASRKRGSSVTSTDTQYF; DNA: TGTGCCAGCAGAAAAAGAGGGTCTAGCGTAACTAGCACAGATACGCAGTATTTT
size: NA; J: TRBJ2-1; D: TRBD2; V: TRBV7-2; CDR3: CASSSIAGTTYNEQFF; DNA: TGTGCCAGCAGCTCGATAGCGGGGACAACCTACAATGAGCAGTTCTTC
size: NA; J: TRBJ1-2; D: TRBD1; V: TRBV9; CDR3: CASSGQGAMFGYTF; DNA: TGTGCCAGCAGCGGACAGGGGGCTATGTTTGGCTACACCTTC
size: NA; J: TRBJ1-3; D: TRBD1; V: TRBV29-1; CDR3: CSVARGDTIYF; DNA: TGCAGCGTTGCCAGGGGGGACACCATATATTTT
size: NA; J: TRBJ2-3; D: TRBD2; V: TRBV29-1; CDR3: CSVMTSGLTDTQYF; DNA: TGCAGCGTAATGACTAGCGGGTTAACAGATACGCAGTATTTT
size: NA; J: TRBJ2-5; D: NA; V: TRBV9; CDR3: CASSVGGVRVETQYF; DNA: TGTGCCAGCAGCGTAGGGGGCGTCAGGGTAGAGACCCAGTACTTC
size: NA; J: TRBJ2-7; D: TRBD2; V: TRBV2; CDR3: CASSGEGIGEQYF; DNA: TGTGCCAGCAGTGGGGAGGGGATTGGCGAGCAGTACTTC
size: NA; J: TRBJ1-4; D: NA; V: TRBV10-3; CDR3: CAISPRPQGSTNEKLFF; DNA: TGTGCCATCAGTCCAAGGCCACAGGGTTCAACTAATGAAAAACTGTTTTTT
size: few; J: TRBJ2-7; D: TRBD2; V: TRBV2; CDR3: CASSDRGAYEQYF; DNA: TGTGCCAGCAGTGATCGGGGGGCCTACGAGCAGTACTTC
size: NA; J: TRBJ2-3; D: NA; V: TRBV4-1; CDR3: CASSQSGADFSTDTQYF; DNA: TGCGCCAGCAGCCAAAGTGGGGCCGATTTTAGCACAGATACGCAGTATTTT
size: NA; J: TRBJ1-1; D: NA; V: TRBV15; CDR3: CATSREHTRGGTEAFF; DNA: TGTGCCACCAGCAGAGAACATACTCGGGGGGGGACTGAAGCTTTCTTT
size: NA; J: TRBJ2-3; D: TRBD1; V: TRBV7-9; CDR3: CASSNTGVLTDTQYF; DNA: TGTGCCAGCAGCAACACAGGGGTTTTGACAGATACGCAGTATTTT
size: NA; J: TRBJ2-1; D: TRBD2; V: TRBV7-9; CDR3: CASSQGLAENEQFF; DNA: TGTGCCAGCAGCCAAGGACTAGCGGAGAATGAGCAGTTCTTC